Given below is one TCR beta chain in context. Its antigen remains unknown. TCRdb re-called the RT-PCR reads with MiXCR, one entry per CDR3 protein. The sample yields 550,000 to 800,000 distinct CDR3 sequences, 15% to 17% seen once. The data were taken from a study of response to subunit inactivated influenza vaccine. Findings of the study overall: Authors suggested that a seasonal influenza vaccination recruits few new T cells each time.

The CDR3 spans 13 residues. Trimming took 3 bases from V and 5 from J, leaving 11 bases between them. Germline V gene lookup returns CDR1 SGDLS and CDR2 YYNGEE. The chain links TRBV9 to TRBJ2-5; no clear D. The receptor was derived from a man aged 50-60 years who received an inactivated influenza vaccine. Sequenced here: PBMCs from blood, sampled 11 to 12 days after vaccination. The CDR3 DNA reads TGTGCCAGCAGCGCCGAGTACCGGGAGACCCAGTACTTC. Translated: CASSAEYRETQYF.